The 18 T cell receptor beta chains below come from one sample, sequenced in a study of T-cell memory formation after mild COVID-19. From the 5' RACE reads, TCRdb called clonotypes with MiXCR, one entry per CDR3 protein. Of around 190,000 distinct CDR3 sequences listed, roughly 18% were seen once; the top ten hold under 4.5%. The specimen was PBMCs or a T cell subset sorted from them (not recorded which). These receptors originate from a man aged 18 to 35 who had mild COVID-19 (a few samples of this study predate the infection). Cell type and time point are not known.

The chain carries TRBV5-1 and TRBJ2-1; D gene unclear. V was pared by 4 bases and J by 8 bases, with 7 bases between. This CDR3 comprises 11 residues. Germline V gene lookup returns CDR1 SGHRS and CDR2 YFSETQ. The DNA for the CDR3 is TGCGCCAGCAGCGAAAGTTATGAGCAGTTCTTC. Residues: CASSESYEQFF. The full variable domain, in which reference TRBV5-1 and TRBJ2-1 provide the parts outside the CDR3, is KAGVTQTPRYLIKTRGQQVTLSCSPISGHRSVSWYQQTPGQGLQFLFEYFSETQRNKGNFPGRFSGRQFSNSRSEMNVSTLELGDSALYLCASSESYEQFFGPGTRLTVL.

V is TRBV7-2 and J is TRBJ2-5, with 7 bases that match TRBD2. With V trimmed by 0 bases and J by 13 bases, 14 bases remained unmatched. The CDR3 contains 15 residues. Germline CDR1 and CDR2: SGHTA and FQGNSA. In DNA form, the CDR3 reads TGTGCCAGCAGCTTAGCTAGGGCTAGCGGAGCCCCCGGGTACTTC. Translation: CASSLARASGAPGYF.

This clonotype was observed a few times. V is TRBV6-5 and J is TRBJ2-3; the match to TRBD1 covers 7 bases. The CDR3 is 14 residues long. Germline lookup yields CDR1 MNHEY and CDR2 SVGAGI. After removal of 6 bases from V and 5 bases from J, the junction contained 8 bases not matched to a gene. The CDR3 nucleotides read TGTGCCAGCAGGCGGACAGGATTACTAGATACGCAGTATTTT. It specifies CASRRTGLLDTQYF.

This clonotype was seen many times. J is TRBJ2-4 and V is TRBV27, with 8 bases lining up with TRBD2. The germline V gene encodes CDR1 MNHEY and CDR2 SMNVEV (reference sequence). The CDR3 runs to 19 residues. The junction had 11 bases not matched to a gene; V was cut back by 1 base and J by 0 bases. The DNA for the CDR3 is TGTGCCAGCAGTTTATTCGGGCGAGCGGGGGCCGGAGCCAAAAACATTCAGTACTTC. The encoded protein is CASSLFGRAGAGAKNIQYF.

The chain employs TRBV7-6 and TRBJ2-7, with 10 bases identical to TRBD2. Germline V gene sequence: CDR1 SGHVS, CDR2 FNYEAQ. Unmatched junction bases numbered 6, after V lost 4 bases and J lost 0 bases. There are 16 residues in the CDR3. This CDR3 reads CASSYSGLADSYEQYF. CDR3 coding DNA: TGTGCCAGCAGCTACTCCGGACTAGCGGACTCCTACGAGCAGTACTTC.

The chain uses TRBV20-1 and TRBJ1-2, with D possibly TRBD1 on 6 matching bases. Germline-derived CDR1 and CDR2 are DFQATT and SNEGSKA (reference sequence). V gave up 2 bases and J gave up 5 bases, with 21 bases separating them. The CDR3 has 16 amino acids. Written as DNA, the CDR3 is TGCAGTGCTAGACCCGACAGGCAAAACCGGAGATATGGCTACACCTTC. Translating gives CSARPDRQNRRYGYTF.

The chain carries TRBV20-1 and TRBJ2-2; TRBD2 is a possible D gene (5 bases). This CDR3 region has 16 residues. The germline CDR1 and CDR2 sequences are DFQATT and SNEGSKA (reference sequence). Trimming removed 0 bases at V and 1 base at J, with 12 bases between. CDR3: CSARDRGRLNTGELFF. CDR3 bases: TGCAGTGCTAGAGATCGCGGGCGGCTGAACACCGGGGAGCTGTTTTTT.

This clonotype was found a few times. V is TRBV30 and J is TRBJ2-3; TRBD2 is a possible D gene (7 bases). The germline V gene has CDR1 GTSNPN and CDR2 SVGIG (reference sequence). Trimming left V 2 bases short and J 5 bases short, with 14 bases between. The CDR3 covers 14 residues. The CDR3 loop reads CAWSPTRGGDTQYF. Written as DNA, the CDR3 is TGTGCCTGGAGTCCGACGAGGGGGGGAGATACGCAGTATTTT. Full variable domain (missing parts from reference TRBV30 and TRBJ2-3): SQTIHQWPATLVQPVGSPLSLECTVEGTSNPNLYWYRQAAGRGLQLLFYSVGIGQISSEVPQNLSASRPQDRQFILSSKKLLLSDSGFYLCAWSPTRGGDTQYFGPGTRLTVL.

In this sample, this clonotype turned up a few times. The chain employs TRBV7-2 and TRBJ1-5; no clear D gene. This CDR3 is built from 15 residues. The V gene lost 0 bases and the J gene lost 7 bases, with 13 bases spanning the gap. Germline lookup yields CDR1 SGHTA and CDR2 FQGNSA. CDR3 residues: CASSLAMGFGQPQHF. The DNA of the CDR3 is TGTGCCAGCAGCTTAGCGATGGGGTTCGGCCAGCCCCAGCATTTT.

This clonotype came up a few times. The gene calls are TRBV4-3 and TRBJ2-3, with D perhaps matching TRBD2 (5 bases). This CDR3 comprises 13 residues. Trimming removed 1 base at V and 7 bases at J, with 9 bases between. Germline V CDR1 and CDR2: LGHNA, YSLEER. Here the CDR3 reads CASSQAGKNTQYF. The CDR3 coding sequence is TGCGCCAGCAGCCAAGCGGGGAAGAATACGCAGTATTTT.

This clonotype turned up a few times. The rearrangement joins TRBV20-1 to TRBJ2-5, with 9 bases lining up with TRBD2. Trimming took 0 bases from V and 3 from J; bases not matched to a gene: 5. The CDR3 is 15 amino acids. Germline CDR1 is DFQATT and CDR2 is SNEGSKA (reference sequence). The CDR3 protein is CSARDYQRGEETQYF. The CDR3 bases are TGCAGTGCTAGAGATTACCAGCGGGGGGAAGAGACCCAGTACTTC.

The rearrangement uses TRBV7-2 and TRBJ2-2; 7 bases are a match to TRBD2. The CDR3 covers 15 residues. Germline values: CDR1 SGHTA, CDR2 FQGNSA. The ends lost 5 bases at V and 1 base at J; junction bases unmatched: 4. The CDR3 region has the DNA TGTGCCAGCAGCCCCAAGCGGGGGAACACCGGGGAGCTGTTTTTT. It encodes CASSPKRGNTGELFF.

The DNA for the CDR3 is TGTGCCACCAGCAGAGATCGGGCAGCGAACACCGGGGAGCTGTTTTTT. Amino acid sequence: CATSRDRAANTGELFF. The rearrangement uses TRBV15 and TRBJ2-2; D gene unclear. The CDR3 has 16 amino acids. Per germline, CDR1 LNHNV and CDR2 YYDKDF (reference sequence). Deletions cut 0 bases from V and 0 bases from J, with 8 bases between.

The chain uses TRBV7-9 and TRBJ1-4; a weak D match, TRBD1 (5 bases). This CDR3 spans 13 amino acids. CDR1 SEHNR and CDR2 FQNEAQ come from the germline V gene (reference sequence). V was clipped by 7 bases and J by 7 bases, with 13 bases between them. CDR3 residues: CASTIQGVEKLFF. CDR3 DNA: TGTGCCAGCACCATCCAAGGGGTTGAAAAACTGTTTTTT.

The rearrangement joins TRBV20-1 to TRBJ2-2; TRBD2 matches at 8 bases. The CDR3 has 15 residues. The J segment lost 9 bases and the V segment lost 3 bases, leaving 12 bases of the junction unmatched. Germline values: CDR1 DFQATT, CDR2 SNEGSKA (reference sequence). The CDR3 DNA follows: TGCAGTGCTAGGGTCGCCGGGGGGGCCGAGCGGGAGCTGTTTTTT. Encoded protein: CSARVAGGAERELFF.

The chain carries TRBV7-2 and TRBJ1-5, with D possibly being TRBD1 (6 bases). The CDR3 totals 14 residues. Germline V gene sequence: CDR1 SGHTA, CDR2 FQGNSA. Trimming took off 6 bases at V and 2 bases at J, with 11 bases between the two ends. The CDR3 is CASRPAGGNQPQHF. The CDR3 DNA reads TGTGCCAGCAGACCCGCAGGGGGCAATCAGCCCCAGCATTTT.

The gene calls are TRBV27 and TRBJ2-2; D possibly corresponds to TRBD2 (6 bases). Germline V lookup: CDR1 MNHEY, CDR2 SMNVEV (reference sequence). V was pared by 3 bases and J by 5 bases, with 13 bases between. The length of the CDR3 is 15 residues. The CDR3 DNA reads TGTGCCAGCAGTTTCCGGCGGGGAAGTACCGGGGAGCTGTTTTTT. Its translation: CASSFRRGSTGELFF.

This sequence joins TRBV4-1 and TRBJ1-5, with D tentatively TRBD1 (5 bases). The length of the CDR3 is 15 residues. CDR1 is MGHRA, CDR2 YSYEKL, per germline. V lost 5 bases and J 7 bases, leaving 18 bases between the germline ends. In nucleotides, the CDR3 is TGCGCCAGCAGCTCAGGGTATGGGGGAGGACAGCCCCAGCATTTT. Amino acids: CASSSGYGGGQPQHF.